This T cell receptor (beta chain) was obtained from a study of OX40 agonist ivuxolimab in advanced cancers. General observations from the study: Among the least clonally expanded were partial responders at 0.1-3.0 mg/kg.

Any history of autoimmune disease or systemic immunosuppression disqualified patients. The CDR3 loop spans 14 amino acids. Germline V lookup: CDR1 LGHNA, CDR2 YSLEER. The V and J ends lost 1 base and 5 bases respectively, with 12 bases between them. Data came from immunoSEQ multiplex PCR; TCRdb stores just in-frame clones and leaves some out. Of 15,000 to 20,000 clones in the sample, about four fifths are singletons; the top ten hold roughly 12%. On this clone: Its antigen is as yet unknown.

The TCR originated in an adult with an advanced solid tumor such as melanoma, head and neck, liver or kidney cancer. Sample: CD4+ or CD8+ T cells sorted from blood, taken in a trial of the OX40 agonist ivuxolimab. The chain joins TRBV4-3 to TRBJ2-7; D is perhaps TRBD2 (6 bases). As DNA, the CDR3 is TGCGCCAGCAGCCAAGGGGGAGGCTACCACGAGCAGTACTTC. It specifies CASSQGGGYHEQYF.